This T cell receptor beta chain was observed in a study of OX40 agonist ivuxolimab in advanced cancers. Looking at the study overall: The costimulatory receptor OX40 (CD134) was targeted by ivuxolimab, a fully human IgG2 agonistic monoclonal antibody. Intravenous ivuxolimab was administered to patients every 2 weeks at six dose levels: 0.01, 0.1, 0.3, 1.5, 3 and 10 mg/kg. Of the roughly 52 dose-escalation patients, hepatocellular carcinoma was present in roughly 19, melanoma in around 15, renal cell carcinoma in 9 and head and neck cancer in 9. In the dose-escalation cohort, 82.7% of patients were male, and the mean age was approximately 60 years, with a range of about 23 to 90. Patients were allowed to have had prior anti-PD-1, anti-PD-L1 or anti-CTLA-4 therapy, and around 40% of the dose-escalation patients had previously received checkpoint inhibitors. Partial responses occurred in three dose-escalation patients: two with cutaneous melanoma and one with hepatocellular carcinoma. Peripheral TCRbeta sequencing was intended to test whether TCR sequence diversity was altered and clonal T-cell expansion was caused by ivuxolimab. The monotherapy dose-escalation portion (N ≈ 52 patients) of the phase I ivuxolimab trial is reported in the paper.

For sequencing of the TCRbeta CDR3 region, genomic DNA was extracted from the sorted cells. The immunoSEQ Assay was used to sequence the TCRbeta CDR3 regions. Imported from immuneACCESS, the table was reduced by TCRdb to in-frame sequences with V and J called. These copies leave out some clones; in studies compared against another copy, an unresolved V gene accounts for under half, and the cause of the remainder is not known. For this sample there are about 55,000 clones; 80% appear just once. Clones ranked in the top ten supply around 4.5% of the sample. CDR1 and CDR2 (SGHRS, YFSETQ) derive from the germline V gene. From the cysteine up to the phenylalanine, the CDR3 has a length of 16 residues. Just the 48-base CDR3 DNA is kept, in frame starting at base 1. The V end gives up 5 bases and the J end 4 bases, leaving 9 bases in the junction not matched to a gene. Patients with a history of autoimmune disease or receiving systemic immunosuppression were excluded from the trial. Peripheral blood for TCR sequencing was collected from all dose cohorts at baseline, on cycle 4 day 1, and on cycle 7 day 1. The samples were taken from a phase I, first-in-human, multicenter, open-label dose-escalation trial of ivuxolimab. Adults with locally advanced or metastatic melanoma, renal cell carcinoma, hepatocellular carcinoma or head and neck squamous cell carcinoma were enrolled in the trial. Before TCR sequencing, CD4+ T cells and CD8+ T cells from peripheral blood were sorted into separate populations.

What the research found in general, with its limitations: Which antigens the clonally expanded peripheral T cells were specific for was not determined. In the 0.1-3.0 mg/kg groups, partial responders were among the patients with the lowest normalized peripheral clonal expansion, particularly in CD8+ T cells. After ivuxolimab, more expanded clones were found on average in CD8+ T cells than in CD4+ T cells. At doses of 0.1 to 3.0 mg/kg, clonal expansion of both CD4+ and CD8+ blood T cells was observed from baseline to week 6. Low levels of normalized T-cell clonal expansion were also seen in some patients who did not respond.

Note on this clone: Its antigen remains unidentified. No base quality values were provided; no much bigger clone lies one nucleotide off.

The input for sequencing was CD4+ or CD8+ T cells sorted from blood, taken in a trial of the OX40 agonist ivuxolimab. In this chain, TRBV5-1 is recombined with TRBJ1-3; 10 bases in between match TRBD1. The TCR sequence derives from an adult with an advanced solid tumor such as melanoma, head and neck, liver or kidney cancer. The CDR3 sequence is CASSRPGTGDGNTIYF. The nucleotide sequence reads as follows: TGCGCCAGCAGTCGTCCCGGGACAGGGGACGGAAACACCATATATTTT.